Following are 8 T cell receptor beta chains from one sample sequenced in a study of immune heterogeneity within non-small cell lung tumors. A multiplex PCR containing 32 V primers and 13 J primers was used to amplify TCR beta CDR3. TCRdb re-analysed the multiplex PCR reads in MiXCR, keeping a single row per CDR3 protein. The data show over 10,000 distinct CDR3 sequences, 22% seen once. Genomic DNA extracted from bulk tumor tissue served as template. A total of approximately 600 ng was used per sample. Biopsy collection occurred during surgery, with several far-apart biopsies per primary tumor. Each patient presented with untreated, newly diagnosed non-small cell lung cancer and received curative surgery. What was sequenced was lung tumor tissue. The receptor set was obtained from a man in his sixties with non-small cell lung cancer.

There are a few counts of this clonotype. V gene TRBV20-1 combines with J gene TRBJ1-5; no reliable D call. This CDR3 comprises 13 residues. Trimming stripped 7 bases from V and 2 bases from J, with 12 bases between. Germline lookup yields CDR1 DFQATT and CDR2 SNEGSKA (reference sequence). The CDR3, as DNA: TGCAGTGTAGGAGGAAAGGGCAATCAGCCCCAGCATTTT. Translating it yields CSVGGKGNQPQHF.

There are many counts of this clonotype. The rearrangement uses TRBV2 and TRBJ2-5; possibly TRBD1 or TRBD2 for D (5 bases each). Germline V gene lookup returns CDR1 SNHLY and CDR2 FYNNEI. Between the trimmed V and J ends, which lost 4 bases and 8 bases, there was a span of 11 bases. This CDR3 comprises 12 residues. This CDR3 reads CASSVGETTQYF. CDR3 DNA: TGTGCCAGCAGTGTGGGGGAGACAACCCAGTACTTC.

This clonotype is labeled as medium-sized. The chain uses TRBV7-8 and TRBJ1-1; the D is unclear. Trimming took 5 bases from V and 2 from J, leaving 12 bases between them. CDR1 and CDR2 from the germline V gene are SGHVS and FQNEAQ. The CDR3 totals 14 residues. The CDR3 bases are TGTGCCAGCAGCCGGAGGGTTCTCAACACTGAAGCTTTCTTT. It encodes CASSRRVLNTEAFF.

Relative to its sample, this clonotype is medium-sized. This chain uses TRBV5-1 with TRBJ1-1, with TRBD1 identical over 7 bases. J lost 5 bases, V lost 0 bases, and 4 bases had no gene match. Looked up from germline, CDR1 is SGHRS and CDR2 is YFSETQ. The CDR3 contains 14 residues. The CDR3 sequence is CASSLGQGYTEAFF. In DNA form, the CDR3 reads TGCGCCAGCAGCTTGGGACAGGGATATACTGAAGCTTTCTTT. Full variable domain (rest looked up from reference TRBV5-1 and TRBJ1-1): KAGVTQTPRYLIKTRGQQVTLSCSPISGHRSVSWYQQTPGQGLQFLFEYFSETQRNKGNFPGRFSGRQFSNSRSEMNVSTLELGDSALYLCASSLGQGYTEAFFGQGTRLTVV.

About this clonotype itself: The germline gene is not matched at one end of the junction; a read error may be the cause. The V gene is TRBV5-1, the J gene TRBJ2-6; a weak D match, TRBD1 (6 bases). Germline V gene sequence: CDR1 SGHRS, CDR2 YFSETQ. The CDR3 is 15 residues long. In DNA form, the CDR3 reads TGTGCCATCTTGGGGGCAGGGGTAGGTAGCAACGTCCTGACTTTC. This gives the protein CAILGAGVGSNVLTF.

This clonotype was counted ten times or more. The rearrangement links TRBV6-1 to TRBJ1-6; 11 positions match TRBD1. Per the germline V gene, CDR1 is MNHNS and CDR2 is SASEGT. This CDR3 region has 15 residues. V dropped 6 bases and J dropped 10; count of bases not matched to a gene: 8. This chain's CDR3 is CASSEGQGVSSPLHF. For the CDR3, the DNA is TGTGCCAGCAGCGAGGGACAGGGGGTAAGCTCACCCCTCCACTTT.

This clonotype is termed medium-sized. The CDR3 is CASSRDPSSGNTIYF. The DNA for the CDR3 is TGTGCCAGCTCCCGGGACCCGAGCTCTGGAAACACCATATATTTT. The chain employs TRBV6-1 and TRBJ1-3, with TRBD1 as a possible D gene (5 bases). This CDR3 has 15 residues. V dropped 8 bases and J dropped 0 bases, with 14 bases sitting between them. The germline CDR1 and CDR2 sequences are MNHNS and SASEGT.

This clonotype was seen only a few times. The CDR3 protein is CASSGQGRDSPLHF. The CDR3 coding sequence is TGTGCCAGCAGTGGACAGGGTAGGGATTCACCCCTCCACTTT. The chain has TRBV2 and TRBJ1-6; TRBD1 matches 7 bases. This CDR3 has 14 residues. V dropped 4 bases and J dropped 8; count of bases not matched to a gene: 5. Germline V gene sequence: CDR1 SNHLY, CDR2 FYNNEI.